This TCR beta chain is drawn from a study of T cells after yellow fever vaccination. In the study overall: The authors prepared low-cell-number fractions using SMART-Seq v4 Ultra Low Input.

This clonotype is labeled as medium-sized. General observations from the study: Just a small share of clonotypes turned up in the CD4 compartment as well as the CD8 compartment.

TCRdb passed the 5' RACE reads through MiXCR, listing each CDR3 protein once. The sample yields about 14,000 distinct CDR3 sequences, 7.3% seen once. The V gene lost 5 bases and the J gene lost 3 bases, with 2 bases spanning the gap. Germline-derived CDR1 and CDR2 are KGHSH and LQKENI. This CDR3 is 11 amino acids long. The source of this sequence is a man younger than 35 who received the YFV17D yellow fever vaccine. The chain links TRBV18 to TRBJ2-1; D unclear. The sequencing here drew on PBMCs, either bulk or a sorted T-cell subset (CD4+, CD8+, memory, or dextramer-sorted; not recorded which), taken on the day of the yellow fever booster vaccination. The CDR3 loop is CASSFYNEQFF. For the CDR3, the DNA is TGTGCCAGCTCATTCTACAATGAGCAGTTCTTC.